This T cell receptor beta chain was profiled in a study of shared clonotypes between healthy human individuals. Findings and caveats of the study: Clonotypes shared by all four donors outscored non-shared clonotypes in generation probability. Although depth was large, rarefaction showed that sequencing of the sorted subsets was incomplete.

Concerning this clone itself: Antigen specificity is unknown. At the DNA level, this CDR3 is encoded by other sequences in the same sample as well.

TCRdb's table, derived via immunoSEQ multiplex PCR, lists solely in-frame clones and lacks some. Among 2 million or so clones, roughly 95% were seen once, and the ten largest hold roughly 0.13%. Trimming cost V 2 bases and J 6 bases, with 5 bases left between them. Germline CDR1 MDHEN, CDR2 SYDVKM. This CDR3 contains 12 residues. What was sequenced was naive CD4+ T cells sorted from blood. As to subset: CD45RA+ positively selected. The V call is TRBV28, the J call TRBJ1-5; D not resolved. This sequence was found in a man younger than 35 in good health. The DNA of the CDR3 is TGTGCCAGCAGTTTACTTCGTCAGCCCCAGCATTTT. Translation gives CASSLLRQPQHF.